The T cell receptor (beta chain) under discussion was sequenced for a study of cytomegalovirus exposure and HLA in healthy donors. Study-wide background: Within the Caucasian-associated ancestry cluster were around 81% of the approximately 400 genotyped donors.

The PCR used 60 Vbeta and 13 Jbeta primers. Profiled with immunoSEQ multiplex PCR; TCRdb holds only in-frame clones, not every one. There are about 140,000 clones in the sample; 79% occur only once, and more than 0.95% lies in the top ten. Trimming took 8 bases from V and 7 from J, leaving 15 bases between them. The CDR3 extends over 14 amino acids. CDR1 is SNHLY and CDR2 is FYNNEI in the germline V gene. As regards this clone: What it binds is unknown.

Study-wide results and caveats: Later work associated roughly 15,000 TCR beta sequences with HLA alleles at 0.05 false discovery rate. Sequencing likely produced, as an artifact, a cluster of highly shared sequence variants. About 87% or about 30% of the time was how often most TCR beta V segments were productive, according to an earlier analysis.

Sample: PBMCs. The receptor was isolated from a man between 18 and 29 years old in good health and CMV-seronegative. The rearrangement joins TRBV2 to TRBJ1-6; D is unclear. CDR3 sequence (DNA): TGTGCCAGCGGAATGACCACGGGGAATTCACCCCTCCACTTT. Protein sequence: CASGMTTGNSPLHF.